The present entry profiles one T cell receptor beta chain with its context. The antigen is not known. This sample stems from a study of T-cell memory formation after mild COVID-19. The 5'RACE method, run with constant-segment primers, produced TCR alpha and TCR beta cDNA libraries (carrying sample barcodes and UMIs). TCRdb analysed the 5' RACE reads with MiXCR anew, one entry per CDR3 protein. The sample contains about 350,000 distinct CDR3 sequences, around 28% of which appear only once. Study results and caveats: CD4/CD8 balance characterized clones contracting day 15 to 85, and CD4+ skew characterized later expanders. CD4+ clones that contracted lay mainly in CM and EM; CD8+ ones lay in EMRA.

The CDR3 extends over 15 amino acids. Germline-derived CDR1 and CDR2 are SGHAT and FQNNGV. V was shortened by 0 bases and J by 3 bases, with 10 bases between the two germline ends. The chain joins TRBV11-2 to TRBJ2-3, with D tentatively TRBD2 (6 bases). Sequencing was carried out using PBMCs or a T cell subset sorted from them (not recorded which). This clonotype originated in an adult woman who had mild COVID-19 (a few samples of this study predate the infection). Cell type and time point are not known. CDR3 sequence reads: CASSLDGGETDTQYF. The CDR3 bases are TGTGCCAGCAGCTTAGATGGCGGGGAGACAGATACGCAGTATTTT.